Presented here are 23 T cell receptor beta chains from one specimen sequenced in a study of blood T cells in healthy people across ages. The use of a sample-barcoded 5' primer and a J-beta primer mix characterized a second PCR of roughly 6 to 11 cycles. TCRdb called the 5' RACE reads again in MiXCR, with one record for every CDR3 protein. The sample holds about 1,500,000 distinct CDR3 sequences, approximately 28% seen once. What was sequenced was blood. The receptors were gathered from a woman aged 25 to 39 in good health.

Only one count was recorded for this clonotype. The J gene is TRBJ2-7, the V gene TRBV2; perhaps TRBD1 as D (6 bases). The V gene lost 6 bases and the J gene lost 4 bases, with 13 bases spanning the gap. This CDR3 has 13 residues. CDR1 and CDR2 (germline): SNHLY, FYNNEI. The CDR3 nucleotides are TGTGCCAGCAGGGAACAGGGATGTTACGAGCAGTACTTC. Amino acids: CASREQGCYEQYF.

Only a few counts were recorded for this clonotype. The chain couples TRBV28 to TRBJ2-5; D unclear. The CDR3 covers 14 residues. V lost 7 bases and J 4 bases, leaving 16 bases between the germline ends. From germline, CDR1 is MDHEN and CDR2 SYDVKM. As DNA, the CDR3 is TGTGCCAGCACCCCCTCCCGTAAGGGAGAGACCCAGTACTTC. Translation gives CASTPSRKGETQYF.

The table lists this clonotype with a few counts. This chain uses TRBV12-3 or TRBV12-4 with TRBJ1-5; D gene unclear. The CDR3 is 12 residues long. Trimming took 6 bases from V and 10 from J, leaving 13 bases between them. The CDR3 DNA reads TGTGCCAGCAGCTCCCCGAGGGATCCCCAGCATTTT. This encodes CASSSPRDPQHF.

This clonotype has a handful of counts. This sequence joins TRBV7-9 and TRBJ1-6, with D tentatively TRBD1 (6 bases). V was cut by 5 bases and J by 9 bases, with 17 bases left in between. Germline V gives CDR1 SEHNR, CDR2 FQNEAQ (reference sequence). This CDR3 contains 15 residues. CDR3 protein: CASSRGRESRSPLHF. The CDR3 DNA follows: TGTGCCAGCAGCCGGGGGCGGGAAAGCCGTTCACCCCTCCACTTT. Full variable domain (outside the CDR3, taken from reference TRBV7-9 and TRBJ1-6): DTGVSQNPRHKITKRGQNVTFRCDPISEHNRLYWYRQTLGQGPEFLTYFQNEAQLEKSRLLSDRFSAERPKGSFSTLEIQRTEQGDSAMYLCASSRGRESRSPLHFGNGTRLTVT.

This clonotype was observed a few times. This CDR3 reads CSVEERTVDMNEQFF. The CDR3 DNA is TGCAGCGTTGAAGAGCGGACAGTGGACATGAATGAGCAGTTCTTC. The rearrangement uses TRBV29-1 and TRBJ2-1, with a possible D match to TRBD1 (6 bases). The CDR3 length is 15 residues. The ends were cut back, 0 bases at V and 7 bases at J, with 16 bases in the middle. CDR1 and CDR2 from the germline V gene are SQVTM and ANQGSEA.

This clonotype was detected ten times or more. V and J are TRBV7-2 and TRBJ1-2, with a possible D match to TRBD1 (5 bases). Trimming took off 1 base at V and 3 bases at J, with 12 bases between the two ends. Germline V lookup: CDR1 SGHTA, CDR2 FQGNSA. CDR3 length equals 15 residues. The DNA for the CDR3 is TGTGCCAGCAGCTTAGACGGCGGGGGGGACTATGGCTACACCTTC. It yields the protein CASSLDGGGDYGYTF. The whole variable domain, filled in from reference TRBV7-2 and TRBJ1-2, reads GAGVSQSPSNKVTEKGKDVELRCDPISGHTALYWYRQSLGQGLEFLIYFQGNSAPDKSGLPSDRFSAERTGGSVSTLTIQRTQQEDSAVYLCASSLDGGGDYGYTFGSGTRLTVV.

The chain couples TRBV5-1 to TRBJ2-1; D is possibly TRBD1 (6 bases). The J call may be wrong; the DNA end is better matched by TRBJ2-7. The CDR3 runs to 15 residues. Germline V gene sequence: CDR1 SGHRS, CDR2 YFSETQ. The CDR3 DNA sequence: TGCGCCAGCAGATTGCAGGGGTCCTCCTACAATGAGCAGTACTTC. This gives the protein CASRLQGSSYNEQYF.

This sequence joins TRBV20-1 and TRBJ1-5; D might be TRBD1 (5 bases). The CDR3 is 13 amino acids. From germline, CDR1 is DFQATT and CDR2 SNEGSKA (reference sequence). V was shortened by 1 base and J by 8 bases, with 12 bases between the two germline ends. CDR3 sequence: CSARVRVGKPQHF. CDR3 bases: TGCAGTGCTAGAGTCAGGGTCGGGAAGCCCCAGCATTTT.

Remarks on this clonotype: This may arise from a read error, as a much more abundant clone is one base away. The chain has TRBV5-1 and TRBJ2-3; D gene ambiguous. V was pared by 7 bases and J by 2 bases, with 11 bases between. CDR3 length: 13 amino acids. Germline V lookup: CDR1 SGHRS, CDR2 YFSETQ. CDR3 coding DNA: TGCGCCAGCGTCGACGGACCCACAGATACGCAGTATTTT. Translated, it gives CASVDGPTDTQYF.

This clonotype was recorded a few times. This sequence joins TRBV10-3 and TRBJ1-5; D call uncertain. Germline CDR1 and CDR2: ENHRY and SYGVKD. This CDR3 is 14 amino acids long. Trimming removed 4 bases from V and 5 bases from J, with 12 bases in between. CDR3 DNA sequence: TGTGCCATCAGTGGAGTACTTGGGGATCAGCCCCAGCATTTT. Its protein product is CAISGVLGDQPQHF.

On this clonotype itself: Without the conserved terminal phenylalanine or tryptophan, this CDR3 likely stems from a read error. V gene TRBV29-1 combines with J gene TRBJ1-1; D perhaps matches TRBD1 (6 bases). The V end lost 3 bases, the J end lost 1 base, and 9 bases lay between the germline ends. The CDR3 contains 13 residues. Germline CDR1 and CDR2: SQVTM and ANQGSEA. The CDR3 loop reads CSVERGQNTEAFV. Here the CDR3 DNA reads TGCAGCGTTGAGCGGGGGCAGAACACTGAAGCTTTCGTT.

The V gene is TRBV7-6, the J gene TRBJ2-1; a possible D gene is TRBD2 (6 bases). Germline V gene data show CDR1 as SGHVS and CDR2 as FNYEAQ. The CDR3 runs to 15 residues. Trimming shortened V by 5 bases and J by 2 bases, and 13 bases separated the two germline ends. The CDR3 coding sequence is TGTGCCAGCAGCCCTAGCGAGGGACCCTACAATGAGCAGTTCTTC. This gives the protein CASSPSEGPYNEQFF.

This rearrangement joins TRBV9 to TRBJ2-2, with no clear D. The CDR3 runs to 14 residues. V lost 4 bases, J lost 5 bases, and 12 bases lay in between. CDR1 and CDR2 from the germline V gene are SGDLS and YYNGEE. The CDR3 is CASSPVVGTGELFF. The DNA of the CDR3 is TGTGCCAGCAGCCCCGTGGTAGGGACCGGGGAGCTGTTTTTT. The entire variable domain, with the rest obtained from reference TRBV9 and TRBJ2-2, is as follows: DSGVTQTPKHLITATGQRVTLRCSPRSGDLSVYWYQQSLDQGLQFLIQYYNGEERAKGNILERFSAQQFPDLHSELNLSSLELGDSALYFCASSPVVGTGELFFGEGSRLTVL.

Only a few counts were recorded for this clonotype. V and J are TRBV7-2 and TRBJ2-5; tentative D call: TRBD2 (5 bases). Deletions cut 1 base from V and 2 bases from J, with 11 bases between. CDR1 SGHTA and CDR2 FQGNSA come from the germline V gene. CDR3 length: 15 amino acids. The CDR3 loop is CASSLGLQRQETQYF. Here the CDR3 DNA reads TGTGCCAGCAGCTTAGGTTTACAGCGGCAAGAGACCCAGTACTTC.

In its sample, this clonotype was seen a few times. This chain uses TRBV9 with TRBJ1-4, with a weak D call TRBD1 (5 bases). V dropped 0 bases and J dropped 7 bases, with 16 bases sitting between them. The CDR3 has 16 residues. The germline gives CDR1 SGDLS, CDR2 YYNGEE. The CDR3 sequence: CASSVGDSSAAEKLFF. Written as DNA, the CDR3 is TGTGCCAGCAGCGTAGGGGACTCAAGCGCCGCTGAAAAACTGTTTTTT.

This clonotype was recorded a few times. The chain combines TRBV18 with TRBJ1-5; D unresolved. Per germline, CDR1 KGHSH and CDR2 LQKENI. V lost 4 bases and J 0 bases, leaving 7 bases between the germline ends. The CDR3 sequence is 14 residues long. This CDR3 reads CASSQESSNQPQHF. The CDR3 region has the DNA TGTGCCAGCTCACAGGAAAGTAGCAATCAGCCCCAGCATTTT.

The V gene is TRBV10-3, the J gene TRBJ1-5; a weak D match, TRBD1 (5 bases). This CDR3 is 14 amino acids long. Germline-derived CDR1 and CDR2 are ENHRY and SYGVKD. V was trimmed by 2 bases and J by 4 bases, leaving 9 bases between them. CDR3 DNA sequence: TGTGCCATCAGTGAGCCAGGGAAGAATCAGCCCCAGCATTTT. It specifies CAISEPGKNQPQHF.

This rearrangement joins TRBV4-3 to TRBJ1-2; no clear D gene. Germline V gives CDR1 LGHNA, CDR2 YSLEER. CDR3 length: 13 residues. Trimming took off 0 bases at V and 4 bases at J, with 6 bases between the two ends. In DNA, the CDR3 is TGCGCCAGCAGCCAAGATACGGTCTATGGCTACACCTTC. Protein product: CASSQDTVYGYTF.

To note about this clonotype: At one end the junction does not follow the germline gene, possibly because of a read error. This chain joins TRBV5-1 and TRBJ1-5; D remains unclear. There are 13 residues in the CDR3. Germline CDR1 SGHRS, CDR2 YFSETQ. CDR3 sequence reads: CAGSLGSNQPQHF. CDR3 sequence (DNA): TGCGCCGGCAGCCTAGGAAGCAATCAGCCCCAGCATTTT.

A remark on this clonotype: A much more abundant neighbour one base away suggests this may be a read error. CDR3 bases: TGTGCCAGCTCACCGGGCGGCGGATACACCGAGCAGTACTTC. Protein product: CASSPGGGYTEQYF. V is TRBV18 and J is TRBJ2-7; D remains ambiguous. This CDR3 contains 14 residues. V lost 3 bases and J 6 bases, leaving 15 bases between the germline ends. Per germline, CDR1 KGHSH and CDR2 LQKENI.

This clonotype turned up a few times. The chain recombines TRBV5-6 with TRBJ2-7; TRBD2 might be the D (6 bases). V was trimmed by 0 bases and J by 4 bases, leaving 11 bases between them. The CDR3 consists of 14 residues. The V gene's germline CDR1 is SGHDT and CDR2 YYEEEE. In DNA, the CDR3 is TGTGCCAGCAGCTTGGGGGGGGAGCTTTACGAGCAGTACTTC. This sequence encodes CASSLGGELYEQYF.

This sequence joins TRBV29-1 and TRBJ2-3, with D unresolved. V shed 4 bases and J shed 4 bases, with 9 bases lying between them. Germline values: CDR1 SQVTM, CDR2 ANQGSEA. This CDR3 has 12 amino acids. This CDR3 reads CSVGTASDTQYF. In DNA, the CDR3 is TGCAGCGTTGGGACCGCGTCAGATACGCAGTATTTT.

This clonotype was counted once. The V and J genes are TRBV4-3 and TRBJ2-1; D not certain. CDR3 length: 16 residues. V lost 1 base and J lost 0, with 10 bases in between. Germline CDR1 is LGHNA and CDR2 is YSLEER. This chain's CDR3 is CASSQAPAPSYNEQFF. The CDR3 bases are TGCGCCAGCAGCCAAGCACCAGCGCCCTCCTACAATGAGCAGTTCTTC.